This T cell receptor (beta chain) stems from a study of human T cells and chemical hapten exposure (dated by TCRdb to 2020 to 2023). Concerning the study at large: For sensitization, 2% DPC in acetone was applied to a roughly 2 cm by roughly 2 cm area of upper inner arm skin. Patients additionally received weekly therapeutic DPC doses to the scalp throughout the roughly 25-week study period. The study tracked peripheral blood TCR repertoire changes in vivo during primary and secondary sensitization to the hapten diphenylcyclopropenone (DPC) in alopecia patients. Libraries were combined into a pool for sequencing, and differences in TCR yield between samples came mainly from small differences in library volumes within the pool. Blood was sampled from patients pre-sensitization (week 0) and at 2, 6 and about 24 weeks after DPC sensitization. Alopecia areata with under or over 50% scalp involvement, alopecia totalis and alopecia universalis were represented in the patient cohort, which was mostly female. Blood for TCR sequencing was provided by twenty-nine alopecia patients at one to four time points (pre-sensitization, 2, 6 and 24 weeks). Patch testing on the upper back used Finn chambers containing 0.01% DPC, with scoring done after 6 days according to International Contact Dermatitis Research Group standards.

CDR1 and CDR2, looked up from the germline V gene, are MGHRA and YSYEKL. There are 13 amino acids in the CDR3, from cysteine to phenylalanine inclusive. Only the CDR3 region is kept as DNA, spanning 39 bases read in frame from base 1. The V end gives up 3 bases and the J end 7 bases, leaving 2 bases in the junction not matched to a gene. In light of the paper, this sample's time point label describes: patch test 3, about 24 weeks after DPC sensitization. Read against the paper, the sample's treatment or condition label means: therapeutic diphenylcyclopropenone sensitization with weekly scalp DPC. At every patch-test visit, the blood draw took place before the patch test was put on. Patients were considered eligible if aged 18 to 70, diagnosed with alopecia and deemed suitable for DPC therapy, and patients were excluded if pregnant. Total RNA was isolated from unfractionated whole blood collected in Tempus Blood RNA tubes.

Library preparation used RACE. This sample was sequenced with a NextSeq 500. During library preparation, unique molecular identifiers were attached to individual cDNA molecules so that TCRs could be counted quantitatively and reproducibly. Each blood RNA sample was used to sequence both TCR alpha and TCR beta chains. Regarding the original processing steps: A median of about 100,000 TCRs per sample was observed, with a range of 23,224 to 690,600. V, J and CDR3 annotation of the TCR reads was performed with the Decombinator software suite. To make PS versus PT1 abundance plots, every sample was subsampled to the same number of TCRs (28,000). TCRs were defined as expanded if absent before sensitization and observed at least eight times at the 2-week time point. The public sequencing data were trimmed at Q25 with fastp and processed into clonotypes with MiXCR by TCRdb, which kept only in-frame beta chains. Rows with one shared CDR3 protein collapse into an entry with the most common genes and DNA. The V and J calls reflect TCRdb's pipeline rather than the authors' work. Across this sample there are 150,000 to 200,000 distinct CDR3 sequences, with 28% seen only once. The top ten clones comprise 2.1% of the sample.

Only a few counts were recorded for this clonotype. Its antigen is unknown. The record has no base qualities; no much larger clone is one base away. Results the study describes overall, beyond this receptor: All patients had alopecia, a presumed autoimmune disease, so their immune response might differ from that of healthy individuals. Compared with pre-sensitization or healthy control sets, expanded TCRs formed significantly more large CDR3 similarity clusters, which is consistent with antigen-driven responses. DPC sensitization did not change the number of TCRs with a frequency above 1 in 1000, and there was no evidence of changes in global repertoire structure. Repeated subsampling changed both the strength of the expansion versus patch-test correlation and the threshold at which that correlation became significant. Patch test score correlated positively with the number of PT1 expanded TCRs, reaching significance at thresholds 8, 16 and 32 but not at 4.

This material consisted of whole blood, taken in connection with sensitization to the hapten diphenylcyclopropenone (DPC). The receptor comes from a young woman with alopecia areata. Some clones in this sample may be carry-over from other donors' samples. The chain links TRBV4-1 with TRBJ1-1; 10 central nucleotides agree with TRBD1. For the CDR3, the sequence is CASSQRDRGEAFF. In nucleotide form, the sequence is TGCGCCAGCAGCCAGAGGGACAGGGGTGAAGCTTTCTTT.